In its sample, the clone carrying this T cell receptor beta chain was seen a few times. These data are taken from a study of blood T cell repertoires in COVID-19. Study summary: Sources were T cells, B-cell-depleted T cells, or PBMCs; the material itself was cDNA or gDNA.

There are 16 residues in the CDR3. Per germline, CDR1 SGHKS and CDR2 YYEKEE (reference sequence). V gave up 2 bases and J gave up 0 bases; unmatched junction bases: 7. Under the authors' procedure: Estimated nucleated cell counts came from reference gene primer amplification. Clones were read by immunoSEQ multiplex PCR, and TCRdb kept only the in-frame ones, dropping some. V and J calls and clone size are given by that table; D and trimming were obtained from the DNA. The data contain about 140,000 clones, roughly 80% of them singletons. The source of this sequence is a woman aged 45-65 years with active or convalescent COVID-19. V is TRBV5-5 and J is TRBJ2-7, with 8 bases lining up with TRBD1. Sequenced sample: peripheral blood. This chain's CDR3 is CASSFPGGLSSYEQYF. The CDR3, as DNA: TGTGCCAGCAGCTTCCCAGGGGGCCTTAGCTCCTACGAGCAGTACTTC.